This entry is about one T cell receptor beta chain. Its antigen target is currently unknown. Within one base of it there is no much larger clone, and no base qualities were kept. Conventional CD4+ T cells were purified from blood as CD25-low CD127-high cells before genomic DNA extraction. Several healthy control donors served as the comparison group for repertoire analyses. These data originate in a study of regulatory and conventional T cells in RAG deficiency (dated by TCRdb to about 2017). About the study as a whole: High-throughput TCR beta sequencing was used to compare the repertoire diversity and composition of Treg, conventional CD4+ and CD8+ T cells between RAG-deficient patients and healthy controls.

The paper's findings and limits, for the study overall: The CD25-high CD127-low cells sorted from Omenn syndrome patients may be peripherally activated cells rather than true Treg cells. For some subjects, some analyses of T-cell subsets were not performed. Compared with controls, Omenn syndrome and CID/AS patients had around 96-fold fewer unique TCR beta sequences in Treg cells, whereas the reduction in the other subsets was around 10-fold. RAG-deficient patients showed markedly lower Shannon entropy and higher Simpson indices than control T-cell subpopulations. Shorter CDR3 lengths were found in all patient T-cell subsets, and >85% Treg-Tconv repertoire overlap at nucleotide and amino acid level was observed in Omenn syndrome patients.

The library was generated by the immunoSEQ multiplex PCR assay. Genomic DNA from the sorted T-cell subsets was used to amplify and sequence rearranged TCR beta chain products. Turning to the authors' computational methods: Repertoire diversity of productive TCR beta rearrangements was quantified using Shannon entropy and Simpson indices. To gauge clonal expansion, the frequencies of the 100 most abundant productive TCR beta clonotypes among total reads were added together. The TRB repertoires were scored with a self-reactivity index that is based on amino acid usage at CDR3beta positions 6 and 7. Repertoire analyses used two-way ANOVA; flow cytometric analyses used Student t or Mann-Whitney tests. What TCRdb holds here is the immuneACCESS table cut down to in-frame rearrangements. Part of the clones is not present; checked against another copy, under half of the missing clones reflect an unresolved V gene, and the others are unexplained. V, J and clone size reflect that table, while D and trimming were determined from the DNA. A total of roughly 28,000 clones appear in this sample, 90% to 95% of them only once. About 0.17% of the sample is held by the ten biggest clonotypes.

The data were also submitted as part of a second study, on regulatory T cells. From the second report: The multiplex PCR used 52 forward TRBV primers and 13 reverse TRBJ primers, with assay-based and computational corrections for amplification bias. Restricted unique TRB V-J pairs and skewed V and J gene usage were observed in patient repertoires, most markedly in regulatory T cells. Between CD3G-deficient patients and healthy controls, the study compared T-cell receptor beta repertoires in sorted regulatory T cells, conventional CD4+ T cells and CD8+ T cells. Ficoll density separation was used to isolate peripheral blood mononuclear cells. Rearranged TRB loci were amplified from genomic DNA by multiplex PCR within the immunoSEQ assay. Sequencing of the TRB amplicons was done on an Illumina HiSeq platform. Custom algorithms error-filtered the raw sequences and aligned them to reference gene sequences, after which the immunoSEQ online tools were used for analysis. The frequencies of productive and nonproductive TRB rearrangements were evaluated among unique sequences as well as among total sequences. For group comparisons, t tests, Mann-Whitney tests or two-way ANOVA were performed in Prism software.

The clonotype was recovered from a human donor in good health. Sequencing was carried out using CD25- CD4+ T cells sorted from blood.

The CDR3 in this case is CASGGDTDTQYF. The sequence in DNA is TGTGCCAGCGGCGGGGACACAGATACGCAGTATTTT. The V and J genes are TRBV2 and TRBJ2-3; TRBD2 could be the D gene, as 6 bases match. CDR1 is given as SNHLY and CDR2 as FYNNEI, both from the germline V gene. The CDR3 sequence holds 12 residues, the cysteine and phenylalanine included. CDR3 DNA only is kept here, 36 bases in frame from base 1. V gives up 8 bases and J gives up 2 bases, and the segment between their germline ends measures 8 bases.